The 4 T cell receptor beta chains given below trace back to one sample, sequenced in a study of CD8 T cells in Susac syndrome. Random hexamers were used to reverse transcribe roughly 0.5 to 1 ug of RNA. TCRdb re-derived calls from the immunoSEQ multiplex PCR reads in MiXCR, one entry per CDR3 protein. The sample contains about 430,000 distinct CDR3 sequences, around 85% of which appear only once. The specimen was CD8+ T cells from PBMCs. The receptors stem from a human donor with multiple sclerosis.

The rearrangement links TRBV14 to TRBJ1-1; D is possibly TRBD1 (6 bases). This CDR3 has 18 residues. Germline V gene sequence: CDR1 SGHDN, CDR2 FVKESK. Deletions cut 4 bases from V and 6 bases from J, with 27 bases between. CDR3 sequence reads: CASSPPDSRRTTPPEAFF. Here the CDR3 DNA reads TGTGCCAGCAGCCCACCGGACAGTCGGAGGACGACCCCACCTGAAGCTTTCTTT.

J is TRBJ2-3 and V is TRBV6-1; the match to TRBD2 covers 8 bases. The ends lost 6 bases at V and 2 bases at J; junction bases unmatched: 10. The CDR3 is 16 amino acids. CDR1 MNHNS and CDR2 SASEGT come from the germline V gene. For the CDR3, the DNA is TGTGCCAGCAGACCCCTCGGGGGGGGCCTCACAGATACGCAGTATTTT. This gives the protein CASRPLGGGLTDTQYF.

The chain is built from TRBV2 and TRBJ2-7, with 9 bases that match TRBD2. Germline V gives CDR1 SNHLY, CDR2 FYNNEI. The J segment lost 4 bases and the V segment lost 10 bases, leaving 14 bases of the junction unmatched. This CDR3 has 15 amino acids. As DNA, the CDR3 is TGTGCCACCCTGCTGGTGGTAGCGGGGGAGTACGAGCAGTACTTC. The encoded protein is CATLLVVAGEYEQYF.

The chain has TRBV7-9 and TRBJ1-2; weak D call: TRBD1 (6 bases). The CDR3 length is 15 residues. V lost 1 base and J lost 5, with 14 bases in between. Germline CDR1 SEHNR, CDR2 FQNEAQ (reference sequence). The DNA for the CDR3 is TGTGCCAGCAGCTTAGGAGGAGAGGGGGGATATGGCTACACCTTC. Protein: CASSLGGEGGYGYTF.